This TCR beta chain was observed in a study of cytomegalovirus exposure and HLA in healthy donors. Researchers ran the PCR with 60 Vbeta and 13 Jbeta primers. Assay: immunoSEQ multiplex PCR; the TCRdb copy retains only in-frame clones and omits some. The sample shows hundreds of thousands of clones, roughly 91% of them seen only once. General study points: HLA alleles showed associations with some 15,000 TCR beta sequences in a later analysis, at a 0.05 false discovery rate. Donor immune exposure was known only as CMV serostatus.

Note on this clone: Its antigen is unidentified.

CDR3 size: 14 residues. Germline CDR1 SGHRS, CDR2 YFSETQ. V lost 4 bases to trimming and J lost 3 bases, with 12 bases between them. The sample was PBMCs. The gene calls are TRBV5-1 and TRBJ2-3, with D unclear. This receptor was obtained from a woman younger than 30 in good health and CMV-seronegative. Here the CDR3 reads CASSEVPETDTQYF. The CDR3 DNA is TGCGCCAGCAGCGAGGTCCCGGAGACAGATACGCAGTATTTT.